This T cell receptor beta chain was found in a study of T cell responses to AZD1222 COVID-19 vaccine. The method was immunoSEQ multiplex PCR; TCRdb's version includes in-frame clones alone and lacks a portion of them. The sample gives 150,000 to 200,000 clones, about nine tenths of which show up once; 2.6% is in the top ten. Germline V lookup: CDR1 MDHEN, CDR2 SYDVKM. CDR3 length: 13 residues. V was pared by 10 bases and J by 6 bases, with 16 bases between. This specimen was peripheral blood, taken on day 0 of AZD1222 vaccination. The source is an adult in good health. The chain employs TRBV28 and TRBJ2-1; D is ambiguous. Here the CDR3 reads CATRNPNINEQFF. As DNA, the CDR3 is TGTGCCACCAGAAACCCGAACATCAATGAGCAGTTCTTC.